The 28 T cell receptor beta chains below were found in one sample sequenced in a study of spatial heterogeneity in lung cancer. This sample's time point: sample taken at primary tumor resection. The input material, whole RNA from tumor, nontumor lung or frozen PBMC, was sequenced unsorted. TCRdb analysed the 5' RACE reads with MiXCR anew, one entry per CDR3 protein. This sample has roughly 4,200 distinct CDR3 sequences, with 8% to 10% found just once. Sample: PBMCs, taken at surgery. These receptors were obtained from a male donor with early-stage non-small cell lung cancer.

Details on this clonotype: A read error may explain this, as a much larger clone is one base away. The chain carries TRBV7-2 and TRBJ1-1; D not certain. The CDR3 runs to 15 residues. Germline V gene sequence: CDR1 SGHTA, CDR2 FQGNSA. The chain's CDR3 is CASGLDPGVNTEAFF. The DNA for the CDR3 is TGTGCCAGCGGCTTAGATCCGGGCGTGAACACTGAAGCTTTCTTT.

By sample fraction, this clonotype is medium-sized (0.01 to 0.1%). J is TRBJ2-2 and V is TRBV10-3; TRBD2 matches at 10 bases. The V gene end was trimmed by 3 bases and the J gene end by 3 bases; junction bases not matched to a gene: 4. The V gene's germline CDR1 is ENHRY and CDR2 SYGVKD. CDR3 length: 16 amino acids. CDR3 sequence (DNA): TGTGCCATCAGTGACACTAGCGGGGAGTACACCGGGGAGCTGTTTTTT. Protein: CAISDTSGEYTGELFF.

This clonotype came up many times. This chain joins TRBV12-3 or TRBV12-4 and TRBJ2-7, with 9 bases lining up with TRBD1. The V gene end was trimmed by 6 bases and the J gene end by 3 bases; junction bases not matched to a gene: 3. This CDR3 is 13 amino acids long. CDR3 nucleotides: TGTGCCAGCAGCACAGGGGGCTACTACGAGCAGTACTTC. The encoded protein is CASSTGGYYEQYF.

In its sample, this clonotype was seen many times. This rearrangement joins TRBV5-6 to TRBJ2-2; 7 bases align to TRBD1. The CDR3 runs to 15 residues. CDR1 is SGHDT and CDR2 is YYEEEE in the germline V gene. V lost 7 bases, J lost 0 bases, and 6 bases stayed unmatched. CDR3 in amino acids: CASLRTGTNTGELFF. Written as DNA, the CDR3 is TGTGCCAGCCTACGGACAGGAACGAACACCGGGGAGCTGTTTTTT.

In this sample, this clonotype turned up many times. The chain links TRBV19 to TRBJ2-7, with no clear D. Per the germline V gene, CDR1 is LNHDA and CDR2 is SQIVND (reference sequence). Trimming took off 9 bases at V and 1 base at J, with 28 bases between the two ends. The CDR3 extends over 18 amino acids. CDR3: CASQYSARGVADSYEQYF. The DNA for the CDR3 is TGTGCCAGCCAGTATTCGGCGCGTGGGGTAGCTGATTCCTACGAGCAGTACTTC.

This clonotype is large by share. The V and J genes are TRBV10-3 and TRBJ2-7; D gene unclear. V was cut by 3 bases and J by 0 bases, with 12 bases left in between. Germline V CDR1 and CDR2: ENHRY, SYGVKD. The CDR3 loop spans 15 amino acids. CDR3 region: CAISEVARASYEQYF. Written as DNA, the CDR3 is TGTGCCATCAGTGAAGTTGCCCGCGCCTCCTACGAGCAGTACTTC.

This clonotype was observed at least ten times. The chain links TRBV6-1 to TRBJ1-5; 8 bases are a match to TRBD1. The CDR3 covers 19 residues. Germline lookup yields CDR1 MNHNS and CDR2 SASEGT. Unmatched junction bases numbered 11, after V lost 0 bases and J lost 1 base. The CDR3, as DNA: TGTGCCAGCAGTGAAGCCCCCCTGGCAGGGGGCTTCAGCAATCAGCCCCAGCATTTT. Translation: CASSEAPLAGGFSNQPQHF.

This clonotype has a handful of counts. V is TRBV7-2 and J is TRBJ2-7; 7 bases align to TRBD2. The V segment lost 0 bases and the J segment 5 bases; nucleotides outside the gene matches: 4. This CDR3 has 14 amino acids. Germline-derived CDR1 and CDR2 are SGHTA and FQGNSA. The CDR3 here is CASSLAAGANEQYF. The DNA of the CDR3 is TGTGCCAGCAGCTTAGCGGCGGGAGCCAACGAGCAGTACTTC.

This clonotype was recorded at least ten times. The chain has TRBV14 and TRBJ2-1; D is unresolved. With 3 bases removed from V and 10 bases from J, the gap between germline ends came to 10 bases. Per germline, CDR1 SGHDN and CDR2 FVKESK. This CDR3 is 12 amino acids long. CDR3 in DNA: TGTGCCAGCAGCCAGACCTCTAGAGAGCAGTTCTTC. Translating gives CASSQTSREQFF. The variable domain in full, with the rest retrieved from reference TRBV14 and TRBJ2-1, is EAGVTQFPSHSVIEKGQTVTLRCDPISGHDNLYWYRRVMGKEIKFLLHFVKESKQDESGMPNNRFLAERTGGTYSTLKVQPAELEDSGVYFCASSQTSREQFFGPGTRLTVL.

This clonotype was observed many times. The chain carries TRBV6-2 or TRBV6-3 and TRBJ1-5; D is ambiguous. CDR1 is MNHEY, CDR2 SVGEGT, per germline. With 0 bases removed from V and 5 bases from J, the gap between germline ends came to 5 bases. The CDR3 spans 13 residues. The CDR3 DNA reads TGTGCCAGCAGTTACTCTGGCGATCAGCCCCAGCATTTT. Encoded protein: CASSYSGDQPQHF.

This clonotype was detected ten times or more. The chain uses TRBV12-3 or TRBV12-4 and TRBJ1-2; D uncertain. The V and J ends lost 1 base and 3 bases respectively, with 6 bases between them. This CDR3 has 13 residues. The CDR3 DNA reads as TGTGCCAGCAGTTTAGGGGCAGACTATGGCTACACCTTC. As protein: CASSLGADYGYTF.

Many counts were recorded for this clonotype. This chain links TRBV14 with TRBJ1-1; D unresolved. The CDR3 sequence is 13 residues long. V lost 5 bases and J 1 base, leaving 8 bases between the germline ends. Per the germline V gene, CDR1 is SGHDN and CDR2 is FVKESK. CDR3 DNA: TGTGCCAGCAGCACCCAGGAGAACACTGAAGCTTTCTTT. This gives the protein CASSTQENTEAFF.

This clonotype was observed at least ten times. The rearrangement links TRBV7-3 to TRBJ2-3, with 8 bases fitting TRBD1. Germline V gene lookup returns CDR1 SGHTA and CDR2 FQGTGA. The CDR3 is made up of 15 amino acids. The V gene end was trimmed by 1 base and the J gene end by 6 bases; junction bases not matched to a gene: 6. The CDR3: CASSLNRGFRDTQYF. The DNA for the CDR3 is TGTGCCAGCAGCTTAAACAGGGGGTTTCGCGATACGCAGTATTTT.

This clonotype occurred many times. CDR3 nucleotides: TGTGCCAGCAGCCCTACAGCGGGGGCGTCTAACTACGAGCAGTACTTC. Translation: CASSPTAGASNYEQYF. This rearrangement joins TRBV7-9 to TRBJ2-7; 8 nucleotides align to TRBD2. Germline CDR1 SEHNR, CDR2 FQNEAQ (reference sequence). The CDR3 covers 16 residues. The V segment lost 5 bases and the J segment 3 bases; nucleotides outside the gene matches: 12.

This clonotype was observed at least ten times. The genes are TRBV20-1 and TRBJ1-2, with D maybe TRBD1 (6 bases). The CDR3 consists of 13 residues. V was pared by 5 bases and J by 4 bases, with 14 bases between. Germline V gene data show CDR1 as DFQATT and CDR2 as SNEGSKA (reference sequence). CDR3 residues: CSALQGRGYGYTF. CDR3 coding DNA: TGCAGTGCTCTCCAGGGGAGAGGCTATGGCTACACCTTC.

This clonotype appeared many times. The chain joins TRBV27 to TRBJ2-2; no firm D call. The germline V and J ends were trimmed by 2 bases and 7 bases, with 8 bases remaining between them. CDR3 length: 13 amino acids. From germline, CDR1 is MNHEY and CDR2 SMNVEV (reference sequence). The chain's CDR3 is CASSLKLDGELFF. CDR3 DNA sequence: TGTGCCAGCAGTTTAAAGTTGGACGGGGAGCTGTTTTTT.

The sample holds many counts of this clonotype. The chain carries TRBV11-1 and TRBJ2-7, with 9 bases matching TRBD1. The CDR3 spans 15 residues. Germline V gene lookup returns CDR1 SGHAT and CDR2 FQDESV (reference sequence). The ends lost 6 bases at V and 3 bases at J; junction bases unmatched: 9. CDR3 sequence: CASREDRGNIYEQYF. Here the CDR3 DNA reads TGTGCCAGCAGAGAAGACAGGGGGAACATCTACGAGCAGTACTTC.

This clonotype appeared many times. This sequence joins TRBV7-9 and TRBJ2-7, with D uncertain. With 5 bases removed from V and 3 bases from J, the gap between germline ends came to 8 bases. This CDR3 spans 12 amino acids. The V gene's germline CDR1 is SEHNR and CDR2 FQNEAQ (reference sequence). The CDR3 region has the DNA TGTGCCAGCAGCGCCGATTACTACGAGCAGTACTTC. It encodes CASSADYYEQYF.

This clonotype has at least ten counts. DNA of the CDR3: TGTGCCAGCAGCTTGGCCCTAGGACTACTACAAGAGACCCAGTACTTC. Protein product: CASSLALGLLQETQYF. The rearrangement uses TRBV7-2 and TRBJ2-5, with D perhaps TRBD2 (6 bases). Trimming cost V 3 bases and J 2 bases, with 16 bases left between them. From germline, CDR1 is SGHTA and CDR2 FQGNSA. CDR3 length: 16 residues.

This chain connects TRBV5-5 to TRBJ2-3; 10 bases agree with TRBD2. Germline CDR1 and CDR2: SGHKS and YYEKEE (reference sequence). Losses at the gene ends were 0 bases for V and 3 bases for J; bases not matched to a gene: 7. The CDR3 loop spans 17 amino acids. CDR3 region: CASSLEAGGPFTDTQYF. CDR3 bases: TGTGCCAGCAGCTTGGAAGCGGGGGGGCCTTTTACAGATACGCAGTATTTT.

V is TRBV28 and J is TRBJ1-6, with 10 bases identical to TRBD1. Germline V lookup: CDR1 MDHEN, CDR2 SYDVKM. The CDR3 spans 16 residues. V shed 6 bases and J 9 bases; nucleotides not matched to a gene: 11. In nucleotides, the CDR3 is TGTGCCAGCAGGGGGACAGGGGTTGGTCTTGCTTCACCCCTCCACTTT. Translation gives CASRGTGVGLASPLHF.

The sample holds many counts of this clonotype. The chain employs TRBV6-5 and TRBJ2-2; tentatively, D is TRBD2 (5 bases). The germline V gene has CDR1 MNHEY and CDR2 SVGAGI. The V end lost 2 bases, the J end lost 4 bases, and 14 bases lay between the germline ends. The CDR3 length is 16 residues. The CDR3 is CASSYTPGGLTGELFF. CDR3 DNA: TGTGCCAGCAGTTACACCCCTGGCGGACTCACCGGGGAGCTGTTTTTT.

This clonotype is medium-sized within its sample. The chain has TRBV7-9 and TRBJ2-5; D ambiguous. V dropped 1 base and J dropped 3 bases, with 9 bases sitting between them. The CDR3 length is 14 residues. The germline CDR1 and CDR2 sequences are SEHNR and FQNEAQ (reference sequence). This CDR3 is CASSLVRTEETQYF. CDR3 bases: TGTGCCAGCAGCTTAGTAAGGACGGAAGAGACCCAGTACTTC.

This chain joins TRBV11-3 and TRBJ2-2; possible D gene TRBD1, 6 bases. This CDR3 is 14 amino acids long. Germline CDR1 reads SGHNT; CDR2 reads YENEEA. The V and J ends lost 6 bases and 2 bases respectively, with 10 bases between them. This chain's CDR3 is CASRGTLNTGELFF. The CDR3 coding sequence is TGTGCCAGCAGGGGGACACTAAACACCGGGGAGCTGTTTTTT.

This clonotype was observed many times. The V and J genes are TRBV7-2 and TRBJ1-2; no firm D call. Trimming pared 1 base from V and 8 bases from J, leaving 17 bases between. CDR1 SGHTA and CDR2 FQGNSA come from the germline V gene. The CDR3 contains 15 residues. This CDR3 is CASSLDARGGGGYTF. The CDR3 region has the DNA TGTGCCAGCAGCTTAGACGCAAGAGGAGGCGGGGGCTACACCTTC.

Many counts were recorded for this clonotype. The genes are TRBV2 and TRBJ1-1; unclear D gene. The CDR3 runs to 15 residues. Trimming stripped 3 bases from V and 11 bases from J, with 22 bases between. Germline values: CDR1 SNHLY, CDR2 FYNNEI. CDR3 sequence reads: CASSERASLGSGAFF. The CDR3, as DNA: TGTGCCAGCAGTGAGAGGGCCAGTTTAGGCAGTGGCGCTTTCTTT.

This clonotype is medium-sized in the sample. J is TRBJ2-2 and V is TRBV11-2; the D is unclear. Trimming left V 6 bases short and J 8 bases short, with 19 bases between. This CDR3 is 15 amino acids long. Germline V gene lookup returns CDR1 SGHAT and CDR2 FQNNGV. The CDR3 reads CASSLGMGRKGELFF. The DNA for the CDR3 is TGTGCCAGCAGTCTTGGAATGGGTAGAAAGGGGGAGCTGTTTTTT.

This clonotype was observed many times. V is TRBV19 and J is TRBJ2-7; D possibly corresponds to TRBD2 (5 bases). Germline loops: CDR1 LNHDA, CDR2 SQIVND (reference sequence). There are 13 residues in the CDR3. Trimming removed 5 bases at V and 2 bases at J, with 10 bases between. In DNA form, the CDR3 reads TGTGCCAGTAGTGAGGGCGCAGCCTACGAGCAGTACTTC. This sequence encodes CASSEGAAYEQYF. Looking up the rest from reference TRBV19 and TRBJ2-7 gives the full variable domain: DGGITQSPKYLFRKEGQNVTLSCEQNLNHDAMYWYRQDPGQGLRLIYYSQIVNDFQKGDIAEGYSVSREKKESFPLTVTSAQKNPTAFYLCASSEGAAYEQYFGPGTRLTVT.